This TCR beta chain was sequenced during a study of response to subunit inactivated influenza vaccine. Findings and caveats of the study: The authors proposed limited new T cell recruitment per seasonal influenza vaccination.

As regards this clonotype: The antigen is undetermined.

TCRdb fed the RT-PCR reads into MiXCR, producing one record per CDR3 protein. The table shows around 530,000 distinct CDR3 sequences, with approximately 15% occurring only once. This CDR3 is built from 14 residues. The V gene end was trimmed by 4 bases and the J gene end by 7 bases; junction bases not matched to a gene: 4. The germline V gene encodes CDR1 WNHNN and CDR2 SYGVQD (reference sequence). The specimen was CD4+ T cells sorted from PBMCs, collected about 24 months after vaccination. The TCR sequence derives from a man aged 50-75 years who received an inactivated influenza vaccine. This rearrangement joins TRBV10-1 to TRBJ1-6, with 7 bases fitting TRBD1. CDR3 in amino acids: CASSGGQRNSPLHF. In DNA, the CDR3 is TGCGCCAGCAGTGGGGGACAGAGGAATTCACCCCTCCACTTT.